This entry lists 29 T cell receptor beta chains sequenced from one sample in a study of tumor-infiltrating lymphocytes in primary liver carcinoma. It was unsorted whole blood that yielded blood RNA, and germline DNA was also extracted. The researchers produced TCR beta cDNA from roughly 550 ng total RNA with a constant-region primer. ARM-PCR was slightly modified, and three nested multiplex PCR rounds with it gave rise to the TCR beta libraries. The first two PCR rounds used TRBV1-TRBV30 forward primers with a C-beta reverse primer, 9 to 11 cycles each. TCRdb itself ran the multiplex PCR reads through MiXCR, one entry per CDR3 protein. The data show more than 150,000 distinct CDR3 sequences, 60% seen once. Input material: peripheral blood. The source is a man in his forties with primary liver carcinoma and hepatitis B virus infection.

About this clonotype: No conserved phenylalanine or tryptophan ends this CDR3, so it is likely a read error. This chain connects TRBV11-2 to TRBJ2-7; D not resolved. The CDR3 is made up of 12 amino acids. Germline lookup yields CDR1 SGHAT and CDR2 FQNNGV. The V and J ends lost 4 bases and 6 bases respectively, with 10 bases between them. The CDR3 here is CASSSSACEQYI. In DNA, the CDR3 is TGTGCCAGCAGCTCAAGTGCCTGCGAGCAGTACATC.

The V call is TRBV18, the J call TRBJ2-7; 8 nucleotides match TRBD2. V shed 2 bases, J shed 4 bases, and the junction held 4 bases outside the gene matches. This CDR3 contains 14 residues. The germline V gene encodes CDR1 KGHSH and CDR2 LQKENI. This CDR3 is CASSPAAGGYEQYF. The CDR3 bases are TGTGCCAGCTCACCAGCGGCGGGAGGTTACGAGCAGTACTTC.

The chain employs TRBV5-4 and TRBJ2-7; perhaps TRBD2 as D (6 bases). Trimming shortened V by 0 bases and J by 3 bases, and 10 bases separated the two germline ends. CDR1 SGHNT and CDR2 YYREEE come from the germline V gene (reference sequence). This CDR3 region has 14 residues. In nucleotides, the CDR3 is TGTGCCAGCAGCTTGGAACTAGCCAGCTACGAGCAGTACTTC. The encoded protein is CASSLELASYEQYF.

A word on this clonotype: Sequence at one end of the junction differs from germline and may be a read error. CDR3 region: CVSSYSLAGGNEQFF. The CDR3 DNA reads as TGTGTCAGCAGTTACTCGCTAGCGGGAGGGAATGAGCAGTTCTTC. The chain carries TRBV6-6 and TRBJ2-1; TRBD2 aligns across 12 bases. This CDR3 contains 15 residues. CDR1 MNHNY and CDR2 SVGAGI come from the germline V gene (reference sequence).

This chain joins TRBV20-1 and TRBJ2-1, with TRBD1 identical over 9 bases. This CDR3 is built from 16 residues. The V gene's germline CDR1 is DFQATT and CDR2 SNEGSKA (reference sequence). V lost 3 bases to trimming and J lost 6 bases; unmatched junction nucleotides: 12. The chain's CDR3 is CSASRSGQGRLNEQFF. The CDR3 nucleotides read TGCAGTGCTAGCCGATCGGGACAGGGAAGACTCAATGAGCAGTTCTTC.

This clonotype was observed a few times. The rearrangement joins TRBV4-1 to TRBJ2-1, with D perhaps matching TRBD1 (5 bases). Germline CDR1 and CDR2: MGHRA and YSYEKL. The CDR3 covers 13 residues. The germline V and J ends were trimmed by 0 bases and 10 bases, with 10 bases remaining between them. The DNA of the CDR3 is TGCGCCAGCAGCCAAGATAGGGGTAGGGAGCAGTTCTTC. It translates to CASSQDRGREQFF.

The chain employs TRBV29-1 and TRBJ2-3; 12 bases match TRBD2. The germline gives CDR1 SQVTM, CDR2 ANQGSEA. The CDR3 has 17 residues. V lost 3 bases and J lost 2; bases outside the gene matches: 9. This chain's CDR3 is CSVEWLAGGAPTDTQYF. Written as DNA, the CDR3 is TGCAGCGTTGAGTGGCTAGCGGGAGGGGCCCCCACAGATACGCAGTATTTT.

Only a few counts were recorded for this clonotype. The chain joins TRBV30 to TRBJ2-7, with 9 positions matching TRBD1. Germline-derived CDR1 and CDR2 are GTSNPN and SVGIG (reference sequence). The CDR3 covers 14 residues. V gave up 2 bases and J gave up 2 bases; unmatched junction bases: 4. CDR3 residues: CAWSIWDRAYEQYF. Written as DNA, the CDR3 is TGTGCCTGGAGTATTTGGGACAGGGCCTACGAGCAGTACTTC.

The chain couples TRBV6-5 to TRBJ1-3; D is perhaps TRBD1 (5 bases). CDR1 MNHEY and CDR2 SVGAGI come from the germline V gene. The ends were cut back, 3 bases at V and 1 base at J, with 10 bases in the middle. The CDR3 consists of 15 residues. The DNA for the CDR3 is TGTGCCAGCAGTTATATTCAGGGATCTGGAAACACCATATATTTT. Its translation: CASSYIQGSGNTIYF.

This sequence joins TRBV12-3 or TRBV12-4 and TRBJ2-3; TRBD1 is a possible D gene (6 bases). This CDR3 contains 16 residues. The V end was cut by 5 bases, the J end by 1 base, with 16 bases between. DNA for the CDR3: TGTGCCAGCAGTGCCCCAACAGGGTTTCGCACAGATACGCAGTATTTT. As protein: CASSAPTGFRTDTQYF.

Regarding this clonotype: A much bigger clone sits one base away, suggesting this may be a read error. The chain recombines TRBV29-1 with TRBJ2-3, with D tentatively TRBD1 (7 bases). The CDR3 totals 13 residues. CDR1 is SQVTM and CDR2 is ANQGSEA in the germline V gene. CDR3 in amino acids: CIVERPPGGTQYF. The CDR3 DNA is TGCATCGTTGAAAGGCCCCCAGGGGGGACGCAGTATTTT.

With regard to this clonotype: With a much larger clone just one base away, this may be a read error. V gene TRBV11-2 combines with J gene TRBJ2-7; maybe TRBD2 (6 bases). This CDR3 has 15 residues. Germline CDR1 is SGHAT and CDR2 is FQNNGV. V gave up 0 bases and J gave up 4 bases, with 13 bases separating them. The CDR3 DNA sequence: TGTGCCAGCAGCTTAGAACGGAGGGCGTGGTACGAGCAGTACTTC. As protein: CASSLERRAWYEQYF.

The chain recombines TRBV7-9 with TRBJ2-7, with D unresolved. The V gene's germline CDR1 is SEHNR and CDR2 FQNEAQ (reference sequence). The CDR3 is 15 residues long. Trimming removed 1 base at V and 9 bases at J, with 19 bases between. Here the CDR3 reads CASSLVGVLRGRQYF. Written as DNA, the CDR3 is TGTGCCAGCAGCTTAGTAGGAGTACTTAGAGGCCGGCAGTACTTC.

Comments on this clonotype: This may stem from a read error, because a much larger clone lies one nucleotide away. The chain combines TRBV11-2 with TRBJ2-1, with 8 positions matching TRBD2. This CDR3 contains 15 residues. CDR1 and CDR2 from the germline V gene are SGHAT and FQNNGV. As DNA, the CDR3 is TGTGCCAGCAGCCCCGGGGGGGGCCCCACCAATGAGCAGCTCTTC. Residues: CASSPGGGPTNEQLF.

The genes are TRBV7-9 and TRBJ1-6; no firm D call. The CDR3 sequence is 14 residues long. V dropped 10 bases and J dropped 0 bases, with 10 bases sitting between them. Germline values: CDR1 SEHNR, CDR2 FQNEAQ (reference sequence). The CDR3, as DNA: TGTGCCATCGACCGGAGCTCCTATAATTCACCCCTCCACTTT. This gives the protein CAIDRSSYNSPLHF.

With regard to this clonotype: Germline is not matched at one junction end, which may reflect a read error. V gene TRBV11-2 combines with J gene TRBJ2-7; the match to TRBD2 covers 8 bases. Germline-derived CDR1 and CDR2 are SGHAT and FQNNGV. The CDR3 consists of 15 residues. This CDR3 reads CATSTIGGRMGEQYF. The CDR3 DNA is TGTGCCACCAGCACGATCGGCGGGAGGATGGGCGAGCAGTACTTC.

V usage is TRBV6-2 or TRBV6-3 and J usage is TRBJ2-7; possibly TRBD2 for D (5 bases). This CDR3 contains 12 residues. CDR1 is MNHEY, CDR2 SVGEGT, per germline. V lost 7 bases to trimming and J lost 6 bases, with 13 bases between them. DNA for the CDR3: TGTGCCAGCATGAGGGAATACGGCGAGCAGTACTTC. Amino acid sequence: CASMREYGEQYF.

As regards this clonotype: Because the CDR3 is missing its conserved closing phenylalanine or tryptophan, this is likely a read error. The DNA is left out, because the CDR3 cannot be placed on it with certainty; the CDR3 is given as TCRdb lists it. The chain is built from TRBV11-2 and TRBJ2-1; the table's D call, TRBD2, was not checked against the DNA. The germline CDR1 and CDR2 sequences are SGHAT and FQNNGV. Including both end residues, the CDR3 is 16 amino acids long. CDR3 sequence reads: CASRLDIGLTMGEQSL.

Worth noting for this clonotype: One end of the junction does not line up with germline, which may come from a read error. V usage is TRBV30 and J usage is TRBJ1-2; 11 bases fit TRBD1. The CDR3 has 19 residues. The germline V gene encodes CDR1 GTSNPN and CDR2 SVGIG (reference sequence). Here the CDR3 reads CAWSVLGKRTGGLKYGYTF. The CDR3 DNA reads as TGTGCCTGGAGTGTACTGGGGAAACGGACAGGGGGCCTAAAGTATGGTTACACCTTC.

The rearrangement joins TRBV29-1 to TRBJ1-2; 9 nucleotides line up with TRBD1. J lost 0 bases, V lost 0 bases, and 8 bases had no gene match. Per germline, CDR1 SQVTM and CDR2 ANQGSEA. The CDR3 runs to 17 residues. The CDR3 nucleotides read TGCAGCGTTGAAGATGGACAGGGGAAGGGGGCTAACTATGGCTACACCTTC. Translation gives CSVEDGQGKGANYGYTF.

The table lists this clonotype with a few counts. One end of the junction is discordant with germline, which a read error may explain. This chain's CDR3 is CASSLPPGTSVNEQFF. DNA for the CDR3: TGTGCCAGCAGCCTACCGCCCGGGACTAGCGTCAATGAGCAGTTTTTC. The chain carries TRBV6-5 and TRBJ2-1; 10 bases align to TRBD2. The CDR3 loop spans 16 amino acids. The germline V gene has CDR1 MNHEY and CDR2 SVGAGI.

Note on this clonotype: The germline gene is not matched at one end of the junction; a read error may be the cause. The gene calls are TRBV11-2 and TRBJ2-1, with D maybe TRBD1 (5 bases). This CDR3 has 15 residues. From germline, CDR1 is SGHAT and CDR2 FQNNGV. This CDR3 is CASSNRVAAGNEQFF. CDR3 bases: TGTGCAAGCAGCAACCGCGTGGCGGCAGGGAATGAGCAGTTCTTC.

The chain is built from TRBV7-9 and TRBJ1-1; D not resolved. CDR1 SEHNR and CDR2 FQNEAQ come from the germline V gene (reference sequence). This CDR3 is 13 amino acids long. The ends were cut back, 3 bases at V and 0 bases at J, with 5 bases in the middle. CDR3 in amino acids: CASSLLMNTEAFF. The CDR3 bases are TGTGCCAGCAGCTTGTTGATGAACACTGAAGCTTTCTTT.

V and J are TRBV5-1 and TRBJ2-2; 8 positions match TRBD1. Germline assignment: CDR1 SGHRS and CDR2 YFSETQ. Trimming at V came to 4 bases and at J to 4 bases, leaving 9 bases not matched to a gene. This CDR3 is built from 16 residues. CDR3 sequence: CASSTGTGAGTGELFF. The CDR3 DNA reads TGCGCCAGCAGCACCGGGACAGGAGCGGGCACCGGGGAGCTGTTTTTT.

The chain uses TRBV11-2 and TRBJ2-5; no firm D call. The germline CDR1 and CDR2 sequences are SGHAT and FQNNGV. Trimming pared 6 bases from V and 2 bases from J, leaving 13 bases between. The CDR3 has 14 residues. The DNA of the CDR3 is TGTGCCAGCAGTCTAGGCTACGGACAAGAGACCCAGTACTTC. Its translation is CASSLGYGQETQYF.

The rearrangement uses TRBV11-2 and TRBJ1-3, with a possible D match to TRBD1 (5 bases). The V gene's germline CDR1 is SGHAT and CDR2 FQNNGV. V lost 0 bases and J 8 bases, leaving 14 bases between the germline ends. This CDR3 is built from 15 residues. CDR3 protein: CASSLDPGTGDTIYF. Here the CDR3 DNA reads TGTGCCAGCAGCTTAGACCCAGGGACGGGAGACACCATATATTTT. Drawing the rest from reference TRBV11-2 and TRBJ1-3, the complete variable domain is EAGVAQSPRYKIIEKRQSVAFWCNPISGHATLYWYQQILGQGPKLLIQFQNNGVVDDSQLPKDRFSAERLKGVDSTLKIQPAKLEDSAVYLCASSLDPGTGDTIYFGEGSWLTVV.

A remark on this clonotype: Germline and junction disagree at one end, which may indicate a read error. In DNA, the CDR3 is TGTGCCACCAGCAAAGAAAGACTAGCGGCCGAGCAGCACTTC. This translates into CATSKERLAAEQHF. V and J are TRBV15 and TRBJ2-7; the match to TRBD2 covers 9 bases. The CDR3 extends over 14 amino acids. CDR1 is LNHNV and CDR2 is YYDKDF in the germline V gene (reference sequence). The full variable domain, with the rest looked up from reference TRBV15 and TRBJ2-7, is DAMVIQNPRYQVTQFGKPVTLSCSQTLNHNVMYWYQQKSSQAPKLLFHYYDKDFNNEADTPDNFQSRRPNTSFCFLDIRSPGLGDTAMYLCATSKERLAAEQHFGPGTRLTVT.

In nucleotides, the CDR3 is TGCGCCAGCAGGGACACCGGGACAGGTCCCGGGGCCTGGGGGGAGCTGTTTTTT. It is translated as CASRDTGTGPGAWGELFF. The rearrangement links TRBV10-2 to TRBJ2-2, with TRBD1 matching over 8 bases. CDR3 length: 18 amino acids. V trimming: 6 bases; J trimming: 8 bases; junction bases outside the gene matches: 20. Germline loops: CDR1 WSHSY, CDR2 SAAADI.

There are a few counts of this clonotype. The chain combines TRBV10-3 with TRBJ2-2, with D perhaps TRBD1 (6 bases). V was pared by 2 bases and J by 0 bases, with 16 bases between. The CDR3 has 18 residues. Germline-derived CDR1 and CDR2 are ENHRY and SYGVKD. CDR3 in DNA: TGTGCCATCAGTGAGGCAGTGGGGGCCCTAGCGAACACCGGGGAGCTGTTTTTT. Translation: CAISEAVGALANTGELFF.